This is a list of T cell receptor beta chains from one sample in a study of control samples from healthy donors and cancer patients. Sequenced by immunoSEQ multiplex PCR; TCRdb stores in-frame clones only, minus some. Among hundreds of thousands of clones, 75% to 95% were seen once, and the ten largest hold 5% to 7%. The sequenced sample consisted of PBMCs. The receptors come from a man between 35 and 55 years old with head and neck cancer. Each CDR3 is given with its conserved first and last residue. The D gene is left open where the match is weak. Some rows have no size entry. The others give once, few or many, or a class for an expanded clone.

j_call: TRBJ1-2
clone_size: -
d_call: -
v_call: TRBV12-3/TRBV12-4
cdr3_aa: CASSLVGPQGYTF
cdr3_nt: TGTGCCAGCAGTTTAGTCGGACCTCAGGGCTACACCTTC

j_call: TRBJ2-1
clone_size: once
d_call: -
v_call: TRBV24-1
cdr3_aa: CATSGQGGAPPQSYNEQFF
cdr3_nt: TGTGCCACCAGTGGCCAGGGGGGCGCTCCACCGCAGTCCTACAATGAGCAGTTCTTC

j_call: TRBJ1-1
clone_size: -
d_call: -
v_call: TRBV11-2
cdr3_aa: CASSSAGGFAEAFF
cdr3_nt: TGTGCCAGCAGCTCGGCTGGGGGTTTTGCTGAAGCTTTCTTT

j_call: TRBJ2-1
clone_size: -
d_call: TRBD2
v_call: TRBV9
cdr3_aa: CASSFGTRMGRSYNEQFF
cdr3_nt: TGTGCCAGCAGCTTCGGGACTAGAATGGGTAGATCCTACAATGAGCAGTTCTTC

j_call: TRBJ2-7
clone_size: -
d_call: TRBD2
v_call: TRBV5-6
cdr3_aa: CASSELTSGDDEQYF
cdr3_nt: TGTGCCAGCAGCGAATTGACTAGCGGGGACGACGAGCAGTACTTC

j_call: TRBJ1-1
clone_size: -
d_call: -
v_call: TRBV27
cdr3_aa: CASSPTDIPRAFF
cdr3_nt: TGTGCCAGCAGTCCCACGGACATCCCTCGAGCTTTCTTT

j_call: TRBJ2-2
clone_size: -
d_call: TRBD2
v_call: TRBV11-3
cdr3_aa: CASSFSGGAIGELFF
cdr3_nt: TGTGCCAGCAGCTTTAGCGGGGGGGCCATCGGGGAGCTGTTTTTT

j_call: TRBJ1-1
clone_size: -
d_call: -
v_call: TRBV3-1/TRBV3-2
cdr3_aa: CASSQDNFRTEAFF
cdr3_nt: TGTGCCAGCAGCCAAGACAATTTCAGGACTGAAGCTTTCTTT

j_call: TRBJ2-7
clone_size: -
d_call: TRBD2
v_call: TRBV19
cdr3_aa: CASSISEIAGDYEQYF
cdr3_nt: TGTGCCAGTAGTATTTCTGAGATAGCGGGAGACTACGAGCAGTACTTC

j_call: TRBJ1-3
clone_size: -
d_call: TRBD1
v_call: TRBV6-5
cdr3_aa: CASSLGMGQQNTIYF
cdr3_nt: TGTGCCAGCAGTCTCGGAATGGGACAGCAAAACACCATATATTTT

j_call: TRBJ2-3
clone_size: -
d_call: -
v_call: TRBV5-6
cdr3_aa: CASESPGTESTDTQYF
cdr3_nt: TGTGCCAGCGAGAGCCCCGGGACGGAGAGCACAGATACGCAGTATTTT

j_call: TRBJ1-6
clone_size: once
d_call: -
v_call: TRBV5-1
cdr3_aa: CASSPPTGQSNSPLHF
cdr3_nt: TGCGCCAGCAGCCCCCCGACGGGGCAGAGTAATTCACCCCTCCACTTT

j_call: TRBJ1-3
clone_size: -
d_call: -
v_call: TRBV25-1
cdr3_aa: CASSARNSGNTIYF
cdr3_nt: TGTGCCAGCAGTGCCAGGAACTCTGGAAACACCATATATTTT

j_call: TRBJ1-1
clone_size: once
d_call: -
v_call: TRBV2
cdr3_aa: CASFPSVNTEAFF
cdr3_nt: TGTGCCAGCTTTCCGTCCGTGAACACTGAAGCTTTCTTT

j_call: TRBJ1-6
clone_size: few
d_call: -
v_call: TRBV19
cdr3_aa: CATSQLGEGSPLHF
cdr3_nt: TGTGCCACAAGTCAGTTGGGGGAAGGGTCACCCCTCCACTTT

j_call: TRBJ2-2
clone_size: -
d_call: TRBD1
v_call: TRBV5-1
cdr3_aa: CASSLQGANTGELFF
cdr3_nt: TGCGCCAGCAGCTTACAGGGGGCGAACACCGGGGAGCTGTTTTTT

j_call: TRBJ1-1
clone_size: -
d_call: -
v_call: TRBV6-5
cdr3_aa: CASSYMQGGTEAFF
cdr3_nt: TGTGCCAGCAGTTATATGCAGGGAGGCACTGAAGCTTTCTTT

j_call: TRBJ2-7
clone_size: once
d_call: -
v_call: TRBV28
cdr3_aa: CASSLLGSHYEQYF
cdr3_nt: TGTGCCAGCAGTTTATTGGGCAGCCACTACGAGCAGTACTTC

j_call: TRBJ1-2
clone_size: -
d_call: TRBD1
v_call: TRBV5-4
cdr3_aa: CASSLDRGPVGYTF
cdr3_nt: TGTGCCAGCAGCTTGGACAGGGGGCCTGTTGGCTACACCTTC

j_call: TRBJ1-1
clone_size: -
d_call: -
v_call: TRBV4-3
cdr3_aa: CASSQDGGRAEAFF
cdr3_nt: TGCGCCAGCAGCCAAGACGGGGGGAGGGCTGAAGCTTTCTTT

j_call: TRBJ1-2
clone_size: -
d_call: -
v_call: TRBV19
cdr3_aa: CASSASPRAGYTF
cdr3_nt: TGTGCCAGTAGTGCATCCCCACGGGCTGGCTACACCTTC